This entry is about one T cell receptor (beta chain). The sample originates from a study of blood T cell repertoires in COVID-19. Using immunoSEQ multiplex PCR, the repertoire was profiled, and TCRdb retains in-frame clones only, with some absent. The sample holds some 170,000 clones, roughly 85% seen once. Germline V CDR1 and CDR2: SGDLS, YYNGEE. The CDR3 contains 14 residues. V lost 0 bases and J lost 5, with 11 bases in between. Sequencing was done on a sample of PBMCs or T cells enriched from blood (not recorded which). The chain couples TRBV9 to TRBJ2-5; D possibly corresponds to TRBD2 (6 bases). This clonotype was obtained from a man between 35 and 55 years old who had recovered from COVID-19. Here the CDR3 reads CASSVEAGRETQYF. CDR3 sequence (DNA): TGTGCCAGCAGCGTAGAGGCGGGGCGGGAGACCCAGTACTTC.